What follows are 19 T cell receptor beta chains derived from one specimen sequenced in a study of blood T cell repertoires in COVID-19. TCRdb's table, derived via immunoSEQ multiplex PCR, lists solely in-frame clones and lacks some. This sample has 8,800 or so clones, with roughly 80% found just once. Sequenced material: peripheral blood. The receptors originated from a human donor in a cohort sampled during active COVID-19.

The sample holds a few counts of this clone. The V call is TRBV28, the J call TRBJ1-5, with D hard to call. Trimming left V 4 bases short and J 3 bases short, with 7 bases between. This CDR3 region has 13 residues. Germline CDR1 reads MDHEN; CDR2 reads SYDVKM. This CDR3 is CASSYGINQPQHF. Written as DNA, the CDR3 is TGTGCCAGCAGTTACGGTATCAATCAGCCCCAGCATTTT.

This clone was observed a handful of times. The V call is TRBV2, the J call TRBJ1-2; TRBD1 matches at 7 bases. In germline, CDR1 is SNHLY, CDR2 FYNNEI. This CDR3 region has 15 residues. Losses at the gene ends were 6 bases for V and 1 base for J; bases not matched to a gene: 8. The CDR3 DNA follows: TGTGCCAGCAGGACTGGGACAGTTAATAACTATGGCTACACCTTC. It translates to CASRTGTVNNYGYTF.

The gene calls are TRBV29-1 and TRBJ1-4, with D uncertain. Germline V gene lookup returns CDR1 SQVTM and CDR2 ANQGSEA. The germline V and J ends were trimmed by 7 bases and 4 bases, with 13 bases remaining between them. This CDR3 has 13 amino acids. CDR3 in DNA: TGCAGCGGTCAGCCGGCGGGTAATGAAAAACTGTTTTTT. Its translation is CSGQPAGNEKLFF. Filled out from reference TRBV29-1 and TRBJ1-4, the complete variable domain reads SAVISQKPSRDICQRGTSLTIQCQVDSQVTMMFWYRQQPGQSLTLIATANQGSEATYESGFVIDKFPISRPNLTFSTLTVSNMSPEDSSIYLCSGQPAGNEKLFFGSGTQLSVL.

The V and J genes are TRBV2 and TRBJ2-1; 10 bases agree with TRBD1. V lost 6 bases, J lost 3 bases, and 5 bases stayed unmatched. The germline V gene has CDR1 SNHLY and CDR2 FYNNEI. CDR3 length: 15 amino acids. The CDR3 DNA follows: TGTGCCAGCAGGGGCGGGACAGGGGTCTACAATGAGCAGTTCTTC. As protein: CASRGGTGVYNEQFF.

This chain joins TRBV6-2 or TRBV6-3 and TRBJ2-7; 9 bases are shared with TRBD1. The germline V gene has CDR1 MNHEY and CDR2 SVGEGT. J lost 3 bases, V lost 5 bases, and 5 bases had no gene match. The CDR3 has 14 amino acids. The CDR3 sequence: CASSRDRVNYEQYF. Written as DNA, the CDR3 is TGTGCCAGCAGTCGGGACAGGGTAAACTACGAGCAGTACTTC.

The chain is built from TRBV4-3 and TRBJ2-3; tentatively, D is TRBD1 (5 bases). Germline V gene lookup returns CDR1 LGHNA and CDR2 YSLEER. V lost 3 bases, J lost 5 bases, and 9 bases lay in between. This CDR3 spans 13 amino acids. CDR3 in DNA: TGCGCCAGCAGCCAGGCCAGGGTAGATACGCAGTATTTT. Protein product: CASSQARVDTQYF.

The chain carries TRBV7-2 and TRBJ2-2; TRBD2 agrees at 7 bases. The ends lost 4 bases at V and 4 bases at J; junction bases unmatched: 3. Germline V gene sequence: CDR1 SGHTA, CDR2 FQGNSA. The length of the CDR3 is 14 residues. As DNA, the CDR3 is TGTGCCAGCAGCTCGGGGGGACGCACCGGGGAGCTGTTTTTT. It yields the protein CASSSGGRTGELFF.

The chain combines TRBV7-2 with TRBJ2-2; 8 bases are shared with TRBD2. The CDR3 runs to 14 residues. The germline V gene encodes CDR1 SGHTA and CDR2 FQGNSA. Trimming removed 3 bases from V and 6 bases from J; junction bases left unmatched: 3. The CDR3 DNA reads TGTGCCAGCAGCTTTTCGGGGGGGCCCGGGGAGCTGTTTTTT. Amino acids: CASSFSGGPGELFF.

In nucleotides, the CDR3 is TGTGCCAGCTCACCCGGGACTTCTGGATCAGAGACCCAGTACTTC. This translates into CASSPGTSGSETQYF. The chain links TRBV18 to TRBJ2-5; TRBD2 might be the D (6 bases). The ends were cut back, 3 bases at V and 4 bases at J, with 15 bases in the middle. The CDR3 length is 15 residues. Germline lookup yields CDR1 KGHSH and CDR2 LQKENI. Combining the CDR3 with reference TRBV18 and TRBJ2-5 gives the whole variable domain NAGVMQNPRHLVRRRGQEARLRCSPMKGHSHVYWYRQLPEEGLKFMVYLQKENIIDESGMPKERFSAEFPKEGPSILRIQQVVRGDSAAYFCASSPGTSGSETQYFGPGTRLLVL.

This chain connects TRBV19 to TRBJ2-1; D is perhaps TRBD2 (6 bases). V lost 5 bases and J 4 bases, leaving 15 bases between the germline ends. The CDR3 loop spans 15 amino acids. Germline V lookup: CDR1 LNHDA, CDR2 SQIVND (reference sequence). The CDR3 sequence is CASSSSGLEYNEQFF. The CDR3 bases are TGTGCCAGTAGTTCCAGCGGGTTGGAATACAATGAGCAGTTCTTC.

The V gene is TRBV19, the J gene TRBJ2-5; weak D call: TRBD2 (5 bases). The CDR3 spans 16 residues. Deletions cut 5 bases from V and 2 bases from J, with 18 bases between. Germline lookup yields CDR1 LNHDA and CDR2 SQIVND (reference sequence). The CDR3 region is CASSSGISRGQETQYF. The CDR3 bases are TGTGCCAGTAGTTCTGGCATCTCAAGAGGGCAAGAGACCCAGTACTTC.

This clone occurred once. The CDR3: CASSLFRGANSPGELFF. In nucleotides, the CDR3 is TGCGCCAGCAGCTTATTCCGGGGTGCAAATAGTCCCGGGGAGCTGTTTTTT. The V call is TRBV5-1, the J call TRBJ2-2; D possibly corresponds to TRBD2 (5 bases). Per germline, CDR1 SGHRS and CDR2 YFSETQ. The CDR3 covers 17 residues. Trimming pared 2 bases from V and 6 bases from J, leaving 20 bases between.

By share, this clone counts as medium-sized. The genes are TRBV14 and TRBJ2-1; TRBD2 matches 10 bases. The germline CDR1 and CDR2 sequences are SGHDN and FVKESK. The CDR3 contains 16 residues. After removal of 3 bases from V and 8 bases from J, the junction contained 10 bases not matched to a gene. The CDR3 nucleotides read TGTGCCAGCAGCCAGGTTCAGCGGGGGGGTCCCGATGAGCAGTTCTTC. This gives the protein CASSQVQRGGPDEQFF. Together with reference TRBV14 and TRBJ2-1, the CDR3 gives the full variable domain: EAGVTQFPSHSVIEKGQTVTLRCDPISGHDNLYWYRRVMGKEIKFLLHFVKESKQDESGMPNNRFLAERTGGTYSTLKVQPAELEDSGVYFCASSQVQRGGPDEQFFGPGTRLTVL.

The V call is TRBV15, the J call TRBJ2-3; D is possibly TRBD2 (5 bases). The CDR3 spans 14 residues. Per the germline V gene, CDR1 is LNHNV and CDR2 is YYDKDF (reference sequence). V lost 1 base, J lost 5 bases, and 10 bases lay in between. CDR3 nucleotide sequence: TGTGCCACCAGCAGAGTAGGGCGGGTAGATACGCAGTATTTT. Amino acid sequence: CATSRVGRVDTQYF.

The V gene is TRBV30, the J gene TRBJ1-1; no clear D. The CDR3 runs to 15 residues. Germline V gene data show CDR1 as GTSNPN and CDR2 as SVGIG (reference sequence). V was shortened by 5 bases and J by 1 base, with 17 bases between the two germline ends. The CDR3 coding sequence is TGTGCCTGGCTCAAGCAGCGTATTACGAACACTGAAGCTTTCTTT. This encodes CAWLKQRITNTEAFF.

The table lists this clone with a few counts. This sequence joins TRBV6-5 and TRBJ1-6; D is perhaps TRBD1 (5 bases). This CDR3 contains 12 residues. V lost 8 bases and J lost 10, with 12 bases in between. Germline CDR1 and CDR2: MNHEY and SVGAGI. CDR3 nucleotide sequence: TGTGCCAGCGCTGCGGGGCGCTCACCCCTCCACTTT. Its protein is CASAAGRSPLHF.

This clone was seen only a few times. The J gene is TRBJ2-1, the V gene TRBV6-4; 11 nucleotides agree with TRBD2. The CDR3 has 15 amino acids. Germline V gives CDR1 MRHNA, CDR2 SNTAGT. The junction had 11 bases not matched to a gene; V was cut back by 6 bases and J by 10 bases. The CDR3 nucleotides read TGTGCCAGCAGCCCCGGGACTAGCGGCCCCCGAGAGCAGTTCTTC. This encodes CASSPGTSGPREQFF.

This chain joins TRBV7-3 and TRBJ2-5; 10 bases are shared with TRBD2. The junction had 11 bases not matched to a gene; V was cut back by 9 bases and J by 1 base. In germline, CDR1 is SGHTA, CDR2 FQGTGA. The length of the CDR3 is 16 residues. The CDR3 DNA sequence: TGTGCCAGGTTCACCTCGGCTAGCGGGGGCCAAGAGACCCAGTACTTC. Encoded protein: CARFTSASGGQETQYF.

The CDR3 DNA follows: TGTGCCAGCAGCTTGACTAGCGGGGGGAGCTCCTACGAGCAGTACGTC. Its translation: CASSLTSGGSSYEQYV. V usage is TRBV5-6 and J usage is TRBJ2-7, with 12 bases lining up with TRBD2. The germline gives CDR1 SGHDT, CDR2 YYEEEE. The V gene end was trimmed by 1 base and the J gene end by 0 bases; junction bases not matched to a gene: 2. The CDR3 has 16 amino acids.